These 10 T cell receptor beta chains originate from one sample sequenced in a study of identical twins. TCRdb reprocessed the 5' RACE reads with MiXCR, giving one entry per CDR3 protein. The sample records just over 500,000 distinct CDR3 sequences, approximately 22% being singletons. In addition, the sample was reused for a study of T cells expressing NK-cell markers.

Source material: CD4+ T cells sorted from blood. The receptors here all came from a woman aged 18-29 years in good health.

The rearrangement joins TRBV20-1 to TRBJ1-1; D not resolved. Germline CDR1 is DFQATT and CDR2 is SNEGSKA (reference sequence). This CDR3 is 12 amino acids long. V lost 4 bases, J lost 1 base, and 7 bases lay in between. The chain's CDR3 is CSAKEGNTEAFF. Written as DNA, the CDR3 is TGCAGTGCTAAAGAAGGGAACACTGAAGCTTTCTTT.

The chain carries TRBV10-3 and TRBJ1-1, with D tentatively TRBD1 (5 bases). The CDR3 is 14 residues long. In germline, CDR1 is ENHRY, CDR2 SYGVKD. V gave up 6 bases and J gave up 1 base, with 12 bases separating them. CDR3 loop: CAISGTVRNTEAFF. Here the CDR3 DNA reads TGTGCCATCAGCGGGACTGTACGGAACACTGAAGCTTTCTTT.

The chain uses TRBV20-1 and TRBJ1-1; TRBD1 matches at 7 bases. V was pared by 1 base and J by 5 bases, with 10 bases of the junction left unmatched. The CDR3 covers 15 residues. Germline loops: CDR1 DFQATT, CDR2 SNEGSKA (reference sequence). Here the CDR3 DNA reads TGCAGTGCTAGAGTGACAGGGATTAGGGAGACTGAAGCTTTCTTT. This codes for CSARVTGIRETEAFF.

This clonotype was counted between two and nine times. V is TRBV6-2 or TRBV6-3 and J is TRBJ2-2, with TRBD2 as a possible D gene (5 bases). The germline gives CDR1 MNHEY, CDR2 SVGEGT. The CDR3 runs to 16 residues. V was cut by 6 bases and J by 2 bases, with 16 bases left in between. The CDR3 loop is CASSPPRARNTGELFF. The CDR3 nucleotides are TGTGCCAGCAGCCCCCCGAGGGCACGAAACACCGGGGAGCTGTTTTTT.

This clonotype has only a few counts. This chain connects TRBV20-1 to TRBJ2-7, with 7 bases matching TRBD2. The CDR3 is made up of 14 amino acids. Per germline, CDR1 DFQATT and CDR2 SNEGSKA (reference sequence). V was clipped by 4 bases and J by 2 bases; unmatched bases: 8. The CDR3 sequence is CSAIPGRGAYEQYF. The CDR3 bases are TGCAGTGCTATTCCAGGACGGGGGGCCTACGAGCAGTACTTC.

The J gene is TRBJ2-3, the V gene TRBV7-2, with 8 nucleotides matching TRBD2. Germline V gene lookup returns CDR1 SGHTA and CDR2 FQGNSA. Trimming took 2 bases from V and 3 from J; bases not matched to a gene: 10. The CDR3 spans 17 residues. The CDR3 DNA follows: TGTGCCAGCAGCTTAATGCGATCGGGAGGGCCGACAGATACGCAGTATTTT. Translation: CASSLMRSGGPTDTQYF.

V usage is TRBV29-1 and J usage is TRBJ1-4, with 7 bases lining up with TRBD1. Unmatched junction bases numbered 7, after V lost 7 bases and J lost 8 bases. The CDR3 extends over 12 amino acids. In germline, CDR1 is SQVTM, CDR2 ANQGSEA. The CDR3 DNA sequence: TGCAGCGGGTGGACAGGCGAGGAAAAACTGTTTTTT. Protein: CSGWTGEEKLFF.

V and J are TRBV4-2 and TRBJ1-2; the D gene is possibly TRBD1 (6 bases). The germline CDR1 and CDR2 sequences are LGHNA and YNFKEQ. V was clipped by 4 bases and J by 2 bases, with 11 bases between them. CDR3 size: 14 residues. The chain's CDR3 is CASSRQDPNYGYTF. CDR3 DNA: TGTGCCAGCAGCCGACAGGACCCAAACTATGGCTACACCTTC.

V is TRBV20-1 and J is TRBJ2-5, with D unclear. Germline CDR1 DFQATT, CDR2 SNEGSKA (reference sequence). The CDR3 totals 14 residues. V dropped 0 bases and J dropped 5 bases, with 13 bases sitting between them. The CDR3 region has the DNA TGCAGTGCTAGAGATCCCGGTGGCCAGGAGACCCAGTACTTC. Translating gives CSARDPGGQETQYF.

This clonotype was seen a handful of times. This chain links TRBV2 with TRBJ2-7, with D hard to call. Germline V gene data show CDR1 as SNHLY and CDR2 as FYNNEI. The CDR3 contains 13 residues. V was cut by 8 bases and J by 1 base, with 12 bases left in between. In DNA, the CDR3 is TGTGCCAGCGGAAGGGCGACATCCTACGAGCAGTACTTC. Encoded protein: CASGRATSYEQYF.